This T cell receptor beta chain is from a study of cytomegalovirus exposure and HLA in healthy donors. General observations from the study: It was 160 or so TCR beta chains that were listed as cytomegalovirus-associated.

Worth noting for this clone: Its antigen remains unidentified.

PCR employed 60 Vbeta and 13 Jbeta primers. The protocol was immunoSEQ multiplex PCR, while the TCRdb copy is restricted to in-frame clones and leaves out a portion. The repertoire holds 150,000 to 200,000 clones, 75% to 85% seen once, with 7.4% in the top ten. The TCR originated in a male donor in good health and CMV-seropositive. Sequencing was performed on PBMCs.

In DNA, the CDR3 is TGTGCCTCCCGGACACCTGGAGGGGAGCTGTTTTTT. Translation gives CASRTPGGELFF. This chain connects TRBV30 to TRBJ2-2; a possible D gene is TRBD1 (5 bases). The germline CDR1 and CDR2 sequences are GTSNPN and SVGIG (reference sequence). CDR3 length: 12 amino acids. V was shortened by 7 bases and J by 8 bases, with 14 bases between the two germline ends.